This TCR beta chain was sequenced in a study of shared clonotypes between healthy human individuals. Each unsorted sample relied on 90 million or so PBMCs as its source of genomic DNA. The CDR3 extends over 16 amino acids. Germline V gene lookup returns CDR1 GTSNPN and CDR2 SVGIG (reference sequence). Concerning this clone: Its target is not known.

Unsorted PBMC replicate PCRs drew on roughly 300 ng DNA, representing some 32,000 T cell genomes. Data came from immunoSEQ multiplex PCR; TCRdb stores just in-frame clones and leaves some out. The sample has roughly 450,000 clones; about four fifths are singletons. Findings and caveats of the study: How much donors shared clonotypes was expected to be affected by sequencing depth. The represented genetic and exposure-history diversity was limited by the small number of donors.

The chain links TRBV30 to TRBJ2-5; D remains ambiguous. The J call may be in error: the DNA end matches TRBJ2-7 better. The receptor was derived from a middle-aged woman in good health. Some clones in this sample may be carry-over from other donors' samples. Sequenced: PBMCs. The CDR3 DNA reads TGTGCCTGGAGTGTCATCCGGGCCCGGTTTAGTCTCGAGCAGTACTTC. Translation: CAWSVIRARFSLEQYF.